Listed below are T cell receptor beta chains from one sample, sequenced in a study. MiXCR, applied by TCRdb to the RT-PCR reads, yields one record per CDR3 protein. The data show more than 550,000 distinct CDR3 sequences, 13% to 15% seen once. The sample was memory CD4+ T cells from blood. These receptors were collected from a female donor in good health, serving as a healthy control. Each CDR3 is given with its conserved first and last residue. D genes are given only for firm matches. Clone size is stated in some rows and not others, as once, few, many or a class when expanded.

16,TRBJ2-1,NA,NA,TRBV6-1,CASRKEVRSSVNEQFF,TGTGCCAGCAGGAAGGAAGTCAGGAGTTCAGTCAATGAGCAGTTCTTC
14,TRBJ2-7,NA,many,TRBV20-1,CSARGSGAGYEQYF,TGCAGTGCTAGAGGTTCTGGAGCGGGCTACGAGCAGTACTTC
13,TRBJ2-5,TRBD1,few,TRBV28,CASRRDRVETQYF,TGTGCCAGCAGACGGGACAGGGTGGAGACCCAGTACTTC
14,TRBJ2-5,TRBD2,few,TRBV27,CASRSAGGGETQYF,TGTGCCAGCAGGTCCGCGGGGGGGGGAGAGACCCAGTACTTC
13,TRBJ2-1,NA,once,TRBV29-1,CSVLKVDSQEQFF,TGCAGCGTGCTCAAGGTGGACAGTCAGGAGCAGTTCTTC
17,TRBJ2-1,TRBD2,NA,TRBV7-2,CASSSVATSGTYNEQFF,TGTGCCAGCAGCTCGGTAGCGACTAGCGGCACCTACAATGAGCAGTTCTTC
14,TRBJ1-2,TRBD1,few,TRBV20-1,CSAMGQGGPGGYTF,TGCAGTGCCATGGGACAGGGGGGACCCGGGGGCTACACCTTC
13,TRBJ1-4,NA,NA,TRBV11-2,CASCRGEGEKLFF,TGTGCCAGCTGCAGGGGCGAGGGTGAAAAACTGTTTTTT
13,TRBJ1-1,TRBD1,many,TRBV10-3,CAARTGEATEAFF,TGTGCCGCCAGGACAGGGGAGGCCACTGAAGCTTTCTTT
14,TRBJ2-2,NA,few,TRBV20-1,CSARDAGRTGELFF,TGCAGTGCTAGAGATGCGGGGAGGACCGGGGAGCTGTTTTTT
20,TRBJ2-1,TRBD2,many,TRBV20-1,CSARVVGGLAGGNSYNEQFF,TGCAGTGCTAGAGTCGTGGGAGGACTAGCGGGAGGGAACTCCTACAATGAGCAGTTCTTC
14,TRBJ2-5,TRBD2,many,TRBV5-1,CASSGLAGEETQYF,TGCGCCAGCAGCGGCCTAGCGGGAGAAGAGACCCAGTACTTC
14,TRBJ1-5,NA,few,TRBV12-3/TRBV12-4,CASTDEGGGQPQHF,TGTGCCAGCACTGACGAGGGGGGGGGTCAGCCCCAGCATTTT
15,TRBJ1-1,NA,few,TRBV20-1,CSARDGGGGNTEAFF,TGCAGTGCTAGAGATGGAGGCGGGGGAAACACTGAAGCTTTCTTT
15,TRBJ2-3,TRBD1,many,TRBV5-1,CASSVGQGSTDTQYF,TGCGCCAGCAGCGTGGGACAGGGTAGCACAGATACGCAGTATTTT
17,TRBJ2-1,TRBD2,NA,TRBV6-2/TRBV6-3,CASSYYGTSGRGNEQFF,TGTGCCAGCAGTTACTATGGGACTAGCGGGAGAGGTAATGAGCAGTTCTTC
14,TRBJ2-7,NA,few,TRBV7-2,CATRGGSGWGEQYF,TGTGCCACCAGGGGCGGGAGCGGTTGGGGGGAGCAGTACTTC
15,TRBJ1-1,NA,many,TRBV7-2,CASSLSHREDTEAFF,TGTGCCAGCAGCCTAAGCCACAGGGAGGACACTGAAGCTTTCTTT
14,TRBJ1-2,NA,NA,TRBV5-6,CASSLDRRERSYTF,TGTGCCAGCAGCTTGGATCGGCGGGAGCGCAGCTACACCTTC
13,TRBJ1-1,TRBD1,few,TRBV11-1,CASSSGTATEAFF,TGTGCCAGCAGCTCGGGGACAGCGACTGAAGCTTTCTTT
13,TRBJ1-2,NA,few,TRBV12-3/TRBV12-4,CASASGPFDGYTF,TGTGCCAGCGCTTCAGGACCGTTTGACGGCTACACCTTC
15,TRBJ1-5,NA,NA,TRBV20-1,CSARDPGGGRQPQHF,TGCAGTGCTAGAGATCCCGGGGGAGGTAGGCAGCCCCAGCATTTT
12,TRBJ2-3,NA,few,TRBV20-1,CSARDGDFTQYF,TGCAGTGCTAGAGACGGGGATTTTACGCAGTATTTT
14,TRBJ1-1,NA,NA,TRBV7-9,CASTLGGENTEAFF,TGTGCCAGCACCTTAGGCGGAGAGAACACTGAAGCTTTCTTT
15,TRBJ2-2,TRBD2,NA,TRBV6-6,CASSWTSANTGELFF,TGTGCCAGCAGTTGGACTAGCGCGAACACCGGGGAGCTGTTTTTT